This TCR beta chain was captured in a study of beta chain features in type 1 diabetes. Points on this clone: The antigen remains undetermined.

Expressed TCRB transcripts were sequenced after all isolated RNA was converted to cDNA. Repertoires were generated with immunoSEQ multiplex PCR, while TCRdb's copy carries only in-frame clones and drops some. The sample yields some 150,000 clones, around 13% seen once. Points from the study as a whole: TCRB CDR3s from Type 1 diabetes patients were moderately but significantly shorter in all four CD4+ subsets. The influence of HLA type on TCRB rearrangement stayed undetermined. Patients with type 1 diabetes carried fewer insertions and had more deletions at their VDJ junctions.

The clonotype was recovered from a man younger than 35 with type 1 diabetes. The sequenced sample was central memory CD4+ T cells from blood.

The CDR3 spells CASSSWDSRVGGYTF. As DNA, the CDR3 is TGTGCCAGCAGTTCATGGGACAGTCGGGTAGGCGGCTACACCTTC. The V gene is TRBV6-5, the J gene TRBJ1-2; 7 nucleotides line up with TRBD1. This CDR3 has 15 amino acids. The germline CDR1 and CDR2 sequences are MNHEY and SVGAGI. J was trimmed by 8 bases and V by 4 bases; bases with no gene match: 13.